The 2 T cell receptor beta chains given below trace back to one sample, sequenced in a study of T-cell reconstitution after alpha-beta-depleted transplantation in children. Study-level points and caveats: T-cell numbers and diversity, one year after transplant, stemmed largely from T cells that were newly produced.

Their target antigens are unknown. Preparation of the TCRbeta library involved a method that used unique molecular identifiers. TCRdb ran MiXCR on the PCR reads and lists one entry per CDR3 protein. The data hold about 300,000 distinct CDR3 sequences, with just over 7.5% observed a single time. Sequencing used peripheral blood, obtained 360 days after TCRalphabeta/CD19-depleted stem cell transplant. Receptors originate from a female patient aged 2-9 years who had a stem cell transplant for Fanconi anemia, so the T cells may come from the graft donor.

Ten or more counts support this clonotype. CDR3 residues: CSARDPGGTNEKLFF. CDR3 nucleotide sequence: TGCAGTGCTAGAGATCCCGGGGGCACTAATGAAAAACTGTTTTTT. The genes are TRBV20-1 and TRBJ1-4; the D gene is possibly TRBD1 (6 bases). Per germline, CDR1 DFQATT and CDR2 SNEGSKA (reference sequence). Trimming cost V 0 bases and J 2 bases, with 10 bases left between them. The CDR3 runs to 15 residues.

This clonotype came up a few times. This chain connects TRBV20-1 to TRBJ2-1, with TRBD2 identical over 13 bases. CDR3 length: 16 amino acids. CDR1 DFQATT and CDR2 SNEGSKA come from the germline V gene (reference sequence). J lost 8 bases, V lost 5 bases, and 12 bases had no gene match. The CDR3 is CSALKGLAGYQDEQFF. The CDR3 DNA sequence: TGCAGTGCTCTTAAGGGACTAGCGGGGTATCAAGATGAGCAGTTCTTC.